This TCR beta chain comes out of a study of blood T cell repertoires in COVID-19. At the level of the study: The analysed material was cDNA or gDNA that came from T cells, B-cell-depleted T cells, or PBMCs.

This CDR3 contains 15 residues. V dropped 5 bases and J dropped 2 bases, with 12 bases sitting between them. Germline V gives CDR1 MGHDK, CDR2 SYGVNS. TCRdb's copy holds only in-frame clones and misses some; the assay was immunoSEQ multiplex PCR. The data contain over 85,000 clones, roughly 90% of them singletons. The TCR was taken from a human donor with COVID-19, enrolled during active disease. The donor label of this sample is uncertain. The sequenced material came from peripheral blood. The chain has TRBV25-1 and TRBJ1-4, with D perhaps TRBD1 (5 bases). CDR3 residues: CASSQRGGTNEKLFF. For the CDR3, the DNA is TGTGCCAGCAGTCAACGGGGGGGGACTAATGAAAAACTGTTTTTT.